Listed below are T cell receptor beta chains from one sample, sequenced in a study of shared clonotypes between healthy human individuals. The repertoire was sequenced with immunoSEQ multiplex PCR; TCRdb's copy has only in-frame clones and lacks some. This sample carries some 2,400,000 clones, about 94% of them seen once, and the ten largest clones take around 0.13%. Specimen: naive CD4+ T cells sorted from blood. The receptor set was obtained from a man aged 18 to 29 in good health. The CDR3 runs from the conserved cysteine through the conserved F or W. The order of the fields is J gene, V gene, D gene, CDR3 protein, CDR3 DNA. A D gene is named only where the DNA matches it firmly.

TRBJ1-6	TRBV5-1	TRBD1	CASSRRDSYSPLHF	TGCGCCAGCAGCCGCCGGGACAGTTATTCACCCCTCCACTTT
TRBJ2-3	TRBV19	TRBD2	CASTLALTSGGHTDTQYF	TGTGCCAGTACCCTCGCCCTGACTAGCGGGGGACACACAGATACGCAGTATTTT
TRBJ1-1	TRBV19	TRBD1	CASSPQTGRNTEAFF	TGTGCCAGTAGTCCTCAGACAGGGCGGAACACTGAAGCTTTCTTT
TRBJ1-5	TRBV2	-	CASSVTAGPQPQHF	TGTGCCAGCAGCGTGACAGCAGGGCCTCAGCCCCAGCATTTT
TRBJ1-2	TRBV6-1	TRBD1	CASSSRQGGYYGYTF	TGTGCCAGCAGTTCCCGACAGGGGGGGTACTATGGCTACACCTTC
TRBJ2-6	TRBV10-3	TRBD2	CAIRPGGGSPGANVLTF	TGTGCCATCAGGCCGGGGGGAGGGTCTCCTGGGGCCAACGTCCTGACTTTC
TRBJ2-1	TRBV30	TRBD2	CAWIGLTGLAGGEQFF	TGTGCCTGGATTGGCTTAACGGGACTAGCGGGAGGTGAGCAGTTCTTC
TRBJ2-7	TRBV5-5	-	CASSLAQGSAYEQYF	TGTGCCAGCAGCTTGGCGCAGGGGAGTGCCTACGAGCAGTACTTC
TRBJ1-2	TRBV6-5	-	CASSFGPRGYTF	TGTGCCAGCAGTTTCGGCCCGCGGGGCTACACCTTC
TRBJ1-1	TRBV7-9	-	CASSLYPKNTEAFF	TGTGCCAGCAGCTTATACCCGAAAAACACTGAAGCTTTCTTT
TRBJ2-3	TRBV4-3	TRBD2	CASSQEWTPGRGMLADTQYF	TGCGCCAGCAGCCAAGAGTGGACTCCTGGGAGGGGCATGTTAGCAGATACGCAGTATTTT